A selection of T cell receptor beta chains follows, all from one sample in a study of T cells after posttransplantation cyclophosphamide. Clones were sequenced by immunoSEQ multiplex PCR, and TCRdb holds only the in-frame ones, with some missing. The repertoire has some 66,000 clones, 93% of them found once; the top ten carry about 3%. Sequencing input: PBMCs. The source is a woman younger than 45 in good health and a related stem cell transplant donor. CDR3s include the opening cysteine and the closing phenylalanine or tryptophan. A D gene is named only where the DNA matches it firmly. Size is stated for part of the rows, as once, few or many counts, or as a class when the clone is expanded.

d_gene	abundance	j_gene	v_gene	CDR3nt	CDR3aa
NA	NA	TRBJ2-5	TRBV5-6	TGTGCCAGCAGCTTAGGGACCGCCCGGTGGGAGACCCAGTACTTC	CASSLGTARWETQYF
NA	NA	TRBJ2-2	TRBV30	TGTGCCTGGGATTCAGGGTTGCCCGGGGAGCTGTTTTTT	CAWDSGLPGELFF
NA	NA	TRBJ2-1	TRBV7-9	TGTGCCAGCAGCTTGGGAGCAGGGCGCAATGAGCAGTTCTTC	CASSLGAGRNEQFF
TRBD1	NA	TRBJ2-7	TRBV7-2	TGTGCCAGCAGCTTAGTCACAGGGGTTGGTTACGAGCAGTACTTC	CASSLVTGVGYEQYF
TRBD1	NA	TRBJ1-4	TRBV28	TGTGCCAGCAGTTTATTAGCTGGGACAGGTGAAAAACTGTTTTTT	CASSLLAGTGEKLFF
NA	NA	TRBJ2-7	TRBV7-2	TGTGCCAGCAGCTTAAACAGAAGATACTACGAGCAGTACTTC	CASSLNRRYYEQYF
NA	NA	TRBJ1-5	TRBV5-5	TGTGCCAGCAGCGTTGGGACGGTGGAGCATTTT	CASSVGTVEHF
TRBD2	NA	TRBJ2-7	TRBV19	TGTGCCAGTAGTATTCTATCGACTAGCGGGGGAGCCTACGAGCAGTACTTC	CASSILSTSGGAYEQYF
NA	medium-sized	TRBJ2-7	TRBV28	TGTGCCAGCGGGCGGAACGAGCAGTACTTC	CASGRNEQYF
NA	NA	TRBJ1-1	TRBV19	TGTGCCAGTAGGGGGAACACTGAAGCTTTCTTT	CASRGNTEAFF
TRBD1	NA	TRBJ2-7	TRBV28	TGTGCCAGCAGTCGCTCGGGACAGCTCTACGAGCAGTACTTC	CASSRSGQLYEQYF
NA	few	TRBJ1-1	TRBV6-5	TGTGCCAGCAGTTACGATCTATGGTACACTGAAGCTTTCTTT	CASSYDLWYTEAFF
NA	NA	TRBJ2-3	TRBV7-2	TGTGCCAGCAGCTTGGACCGACGGAGAACAGATACGCAGTATTTT	CASSLDRRRTDTQYF
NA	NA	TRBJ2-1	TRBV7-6	TGTGCCAGCAGCCTCAGACTAGAATACAATGAGCAGTTCTTC	CASSLRLEYNEQFF
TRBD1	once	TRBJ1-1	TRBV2	TGTGCCAGCAGGGGGGGGACAGGGAACACTGAAGCTTTCTTT	CASRGGTGNTEAFF
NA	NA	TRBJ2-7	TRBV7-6	TGTGCCAGCAGCTTAGCGGTGGGGGTTAGCGGCGAGCAGTACTTC	CASSLAVGVSGEQYF
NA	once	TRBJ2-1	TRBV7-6	TGTGCCAGCAGCTTAGAAACTCAGCCGGATGAGCAGTTCTTC	CASSLETQPDEQFF
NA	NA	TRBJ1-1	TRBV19	TGTGCCAGTAGTATAGTGAGGAAAGCACACACTGAAGCTTTCTTT	CASSIVRKAHTEAFF
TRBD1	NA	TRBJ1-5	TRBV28	TGTGCCAGCAAACAGGGGTTGAATCAGCCCCAGCATTTT	CASKQGLNQPQHF
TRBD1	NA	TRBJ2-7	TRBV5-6	TGTGCCAGCAGCTGGGACAGGCTCTACGAGCAGTACTTC	CASSWDRLYEQYF